These 27 T cell receptor beta chains were sequenced from one sample in a study of brain T cells in children with intractable seizures (TCRdb year 2021). What this sample's time point label stands for: blood from clinic visit 5 months post-surgery; TSC patient then seizure free. The library was produced with the immunoSEQ multiplex PCR assay. This immuneACCESS table, as held by TCRdb, lists in-frame sequences with V and J called but not all clones. Of the missing ones, under half trace to an unresolved V gene in checked studies; the others have no known cause. The table for this sample lists about 340,000 clones; over 90% of them were counted only once. The ten largest make up roughly 6% of the sample. Sequenced here: peripheral blood, sampled more than 4 months after surgery. These receptor sequences come from a boy under three years old with tuberous sclerosis and intractable seizures.

The chain combines TRBV28 with TRBJ2-7; no definite D call. V lost 7 bases and J lost 0, with 7 bases in between. CDR1 MDHEN and CDR2 SYDVKM come from the germline V gene. The CDR3 sequence is 12 residues long. The CDR3 sequence is CASTAGSYEQYF. In DNA, the CDR3 is TGTGCCAGCACGGCAGGCTCCTACGAGCAGTACTTC. Full variable domain (rest looked up from reference TRBV28 and TRBJ2-7): DVKVTQSSRYLVKRTGEKVFLECVQDMDHENMFWYRQDPGLGLRLIYFSYDVKMKEKGDIPEGYSVSREKKERFSLILESASTNQTSMYLCASTAGSYEQYFGPGTRLTVT.

This chain joins TRBV7-6 and TRBJ1-1; the D is unclear. The CDR3 is made up of 13 amino acids. The germline CDR1 and CDR2 sequences are SGHVS and FNYEAQ. V lost 1 base and J lost 1, with 4 bases in between. DNA of the CDR3: TGTGCCAGCAGCTTAGGACAGAACACTGAAGCTTTCTTT. It yields the protein CASSLGQNTEAFF.

This clone was detected once. This sequence joins TRBV30 and TRBJ1-3; 11 nucleotides agree with TRBD1. There are 16 residues in the CDR3. In germline, CDR1 is GTSNPN, CDR2 SVGIG (reference sequence). J gave up 2 bases and V 0 bases, and 3 bases lay outside the gene matches. This CDR3 is CAWSVDRGLAGNTIYF. Written as DNA, the CDR3 is TGTGCCTGGAGTGTGGACAGGGGGCTGGCTGGAAACACCATATATTTT. Filled out from reference TRBV30 and TRBJ1-3, the complete variable domain reads SQTIHQWPATLVQPVGSPLSLECTVEGTSNPNLYWYRQAAGRGLQLLFYSVGIGQISSEVPQNLSASRPQDRQFILSSKKLLLSDSGFYLCAWSVDRGLAGNTIYFGEGSWLTVV.

As concerns this clone: The same CDR3 arises from other DNA sequences in this sample as well. V usage is TRBV7-9 and J usage is TRBJ1-5; D unclear. In germline, CDR1 is SEHNR, CDR2 FQNEAQ (reference sequence). The CDR3 is 12 residues long. The V gene lost 1 base and the J gene lost 6 bases, with 4 bases spanning the gap. CDR3 amino acids: CASSLDGQPQHF. The CDR3 DNA reads TGTGCCAGCAGCTTAGATGGTCAGCCCCAGCATTTT.

J is TRBJ1-6 and V is TRBV5-1, with TRBD1 matching 7 bases. Germline CDR1 and CDR2: SGHRS and YFSETQ. The CDR3 runs 18 residues. Losses at the gene ends were 6 bases for V and 0 bases for J; bases not matched to a gene: 12. The CDR3 DNA sequence: TGCGCCAGCAAAACTGGAAGGGGGCAGGGCTCCTATAATTCACCCCTCCACTTT. Translation: CASKTGRGQGSYNSPLHF.

The CDR3 is CASSAGGTNQPQHF. CDR3 sequence (DNA): TGCGCCAGCAGTGCGGGCGGGACGAATCAGCCCCAGCATTTT. V gene TRBV10-1 combines with J gene TRBJ1-5; weak D call: TRBD1 (5 bases). The CDR3 length is 14 residues. Between the trimmed V and J ends, which lost 4 bases and 4 bases, there was a span of 11 bases. Germline CDR1 reads WNHNN; CDR2 reads SYGVQD (reference sequence).

The genes are TRBV10-1 and TRBJ1-1; D might be TRBD1 (6 bases). Per the germline V gene, CDR1 is WNHNN and CDR2 is SYGVQD (reference sequence). This CDR3 is 15 amino acids long. The V end lost 5 bases, the J end lost 2 bases, and 15 bases lay between the germline ends. The CDR3 region has the DNA TGCGCCAGCAGTCGAAACAGGGATGGTAACACTGAAGCTTTCTTT. Translated, it gives CASSRNRDGNTEAFF.

In its sample, this clone was seen once. V and J are TRBV3-1 (or the pseudogene TRBV3-2) and TRBJ1-1, with TRBD1 as a possible D gene (6 bases). Trimming took off 1 base at V and 7 bases at J, with 10 bases between the two ends. CDR3 length: 13 residues. Germline-derived CDR1 and CDR2 are LGHDT and YNNKEL (reference sequence). The DNA of the CDR3 is TGTGCCAGCAGCCAAGCGTTGGACAGTGAAGCTTTCTTT. Its protein is CASSQALDSEAFF.

V usage is TRBV6-5 and J usage is TRBJ1-2; 7 bases are shared with TRBD1. The V gene end was trimmed by 1 base and the J gene end by 2 bases; junction bases not matched to a gene: 4. The CDR3 totals 15 residues. The V gene's germline CDR1 is MNHEY and CDR2 SVGAGI. This CDR3 is CASSYLQGGNYGYTF. For the CDR3, the DNA is TGTGCCAGCAGTTACTTGCAGGGGGGGAACTATGGCTACACCTTC.

This clone was seen once. Other nucleotide sequences in the sample specify the same CDR3. This CDR3 reads CASSQGQPLHFYGYTF. For the CDR3, the DNA is TGTGCCAGCAGTCAAGGACAGCCTCTCCATTTCTATGGCTACACCTTC. The rearrangement joins TRBV6-1 to TRBJ1-2, with D possibly TRBD1 on 6 matching bases. V shed 5 bases and J shed 4 bases, with 20 bases lying between them. In germline, CDR1 is MNHNS, CDR2 SASEGT. CDR3 size: 16 residues.

V gene TRBV3-1 (or the pseudogene TRBV3-2) combines with J gene TRBJ2-2, with a weak D call TRBD1 (5 bases). This CDR3 is built from 15 residues. Germline CDR1 is LGHDT and CDR2 is YNNKEL (reference sequence). V gave up 3 bases and J gave up 1 base, with 9 bases separating them. CDR3 protein: CASSQRQMNTGELFF. The CDR3 DNA is TGTGCCAGCAGCCAGAGACAGATGAACACCGGGGAGCTGTTTTTT.

The chain combines TRBV19 with TRBJ1-2; D might be TRBD1 (5 bases). V was trimmed by 3 bases and J by 5 bases, leaving 13 bases between them. Germline CDR1 reads LNHDA; CDR2 reads SQIVND (reference sequence). The CDR3 is 14 amino acids. The DNA of the CDR3 is TGTGCCAGTAGTATTCCGGGACGTAGATATGGCTACACCTTC. Translating gives CASSIPGRRYGYTF.

For the CDR3, the DNA is TGTGCCAGCAGCAGACGAGGGACTAGAGTAAATGAGCAGTTCTTC. This translates into CASSRRGTRVNEQFF. The chain combines TRBV5-4 with TRBJ2-1; 8 nucleotides align to TRBD2. Per germline, CDR1 SGHNT and CDR2 YYREEE (reference sequence). V shed 4 bases, J shed 7 bases, and the junction held 10 bases outside the gene matches. The CDR3 runs to 15 residues. Drawing the rest from reference TRBV5-4 and TRBJ2-1, the complete variable domain is ETGVTQSPTHLIKTRGQQVTLRCSSQSGHNTVSWYQQALGQGPQFIFQYYREEENGRGNFPPRFSGLQFPNYSSELNVNALELDDSALYLCASSRRGTRVNEQFFGPGTRLTVL.

The V and J genes are TRBV19 and TRBJ1-2; D is uncertain. Germline CDR1 LNHDA, CDR2 SQIVND (reference sequence). Trimming removed 2 bases from V and 2 bases from J, with 12 bases in between. The CDR3 has 15 amino acids. This CDR3 is CASSIFGLANYGYTF. CDR3 in DNA: TGTGCCAGTAGTATATTCGGACTCGCGAACTATGGCTACACCTTC. The full variable domain, its missing parts supplied by reference TRBV19 and TRBJ1-2, is DGGITQSPKYLFRKEGQNVTLSCEQNLNHDAMYWYRQDPGQGLRLIYYSQIVNDFQKGDIAEGYSVSREKKESFPLTVTSAQKNPTAFYLCASSIFGLANYGYTFGSGTRLTVV.

The rearrangement joins TRBV16 to TRBJ2-7, with D possibly matching TRBD1 (6 bases). Germline CDR1 reads KGHSY; CDR2 reads FQNENV. Trimming cost V 6 bases and J 2 bases, with 14 bases left between them. The CDR3 spans 14 residues. The CDR3 bases are TGTGCCAGCAGTTTGGAGAACAGGGCCTACGAGCAGTACTTC. This sequence encodes CASSLENRAYEQYF.

V gene TRBV3-1 (or the pseudogene TRBV3-2) combines with J gene TRBJ1-4; TRBD1 aligns across 7 bases. This CDR3 has 15 amino acids. V gave up 5 bases and J gave up 6 bases; unmatched junction bases: 9. Germline values: CDR1 LGHDT, CDR2 YNNKEL (reference sequence). Here the CDR3 reads CASSGQGVIHEKLFF. The CDR3 nucleotides are TGTGCCAGCAGCGGCCAGGGGGTGATCCATGAAAAACTGTTTTTT.

The table lists this clone with a count of one. V and J are TRBV7-9 and TRBJ1-2; tentatively, D is TRBD1 (5 bases). V lost 4 bases and J 1 base, leaving 16 bases between the germline ends. CDR1 is SEHNR, CDR2 FQNEAQ, per germline (reference sequence). The CDR3 sequence is 16 residues long. CDR3 region: CASSSDGTGVNYGYTF. In DNA, the CDR3 is TGTGCCAGCAGCTCTGACGGAACAGGAGTTAACTATGGCTACACCTTC.

V and J are TRBV27 and TRBJ1-2, with D tentatively TRBD1 (6 bases). Germline loops: CDR1 MNHEY, CDR2 SMNVEV (reference sequence). CDR3 length equals 13 residues. Trimming pared 6 bases from V and 6 bases from J, leaving 14 bases between. The CDR3 DNA sequence: TGTGCCAGCAGGCCACAGGGAATTCATGGCTACACCTTC. This gives the protein CASRPQGIHGYTF.

The chain is built from TRBV7-3 and TRBJ2-7; a possible D gene is TRBD1 (5 bases). The ends were cut back, 5 bases at V and 7 bases at J, with 12 bases in the middle. CDR1 SGHTA and CDR2 FQGTGA come from the germline V gene. CDR3 length: 12 amino acids. The CDR3 region is CASSDSYREQYF. The DNA for the CDR3 is TGTGCCAGCAGCGATAGTTACAGGGAGCAGTACTTC.

The chain recombines TRBV18 with TRBJ1-1, with a possible D match to TRBD1 (6 bases). Trimming pared 6 bases from V and 1 base from J, leaving 15 bases between. CDR3 length: 15 residues. Germline-derived CDR1 and CDR2 are KGHSH and LQKENI. In DNA, the CDR3 is TGTGCCAGCTCGGGGGCCATCGGGACGAACACTGAAGCTTTCTTT. The encoded protein is CASSGAIGTNTEAFF.

The chain is built from TRBV3-1 (or the pseudogene TRBV3-2) and TRBJ2-3; TRBD2 aligns across 16 bases. Germline CDR1 and CDR2: LGHDT and YNNKEL (reference sequence). The CDR3 length is 18 residues. Trimming removed 4 bases from V and 5 bases from J; junction bases left unmatched: 9. The CDR3 here is CASSRKGTSGGAEDTQYF. The CDR3 bases are TGTGCCAGCAGCCGCAAAGGGACTAGCGGGGGGGCCGAAGATACGCAGTATTTT.

The gene calls are TRBV5-1 and TRBJ1-3, with D tentatively TRBD1 (5 bases). The germline CDR1 and CDR2 sequences are SGHRS and YFSETQ. The germline V and J ends were trimmed by 0 bases and 0 bases, with 7 bases remaining between them. The CDR3 consists of 15 residues. This chain's CDR3 is CASSLAGNSGNTIYF. CDR3 coding DNA: TGCGCCAGCAGCTTGGCAGGGAACTCTGGAAACACCATATATTTT.

V usage is TRBV30 and J usage is TRBJ2-2; D possibly corresponds to TRBD1 (5 bases). V gave up 6 bases and J gave up 4 bases, with 6 bases separating them. The CDR3 has 11 amino acids. From germline, CDR1 is GTSNPN and CDR2 SVGIG (reference sequence). The CDR3 DNA is TGTGCCTGTAGGGGCACCGGGGAGCTGTTTTTT. This encodes CACRGTGELFF.

The V and J genes are TRBV5-4 and TRBJ2-7; 9 positions agree with TRBD1. After removal of 3 bases from V and 0 bases from J, the junction contained 1 base not matched to a gene. CDR3 length: 14 residues. The V gene's germline CDR1 is SGHNT and CDR2 YYREEE (reference sequence). In DNA form, the CDR3 reads TGTGCCAGCAGCTCACAGGGGGCCTCCTACGAGCAGTACTTC. Its protein product is CASSSQGASYEQYF.

The chain employs TRBV30 and TRBJ1-2, with D unclear. CDR1 is GTSNPN and CDR2 is SVGIG in the germline V gene (reference sequence). The CDR3 covers 14 residues. The ends were cut back, 1 base at V and 8 bases at J, with 17 bases in the middle. Written as DNA, the CDR3 is TGTGCCTGGAGTGAATTTACTGCCCCTCAGGGCTACACCTTC. It is translated as CAWSEFTAPQGYTF.

The V gene is TRBV3-1 (or the pseudogene TRBV3-2), the J gene TRBJ2-7, with TRBD2 matching over 8 bases. V was pared by 7 bases and J by 4 bases, with 9 bases of the junction left unmatched. The germline CDR1 and CDR2 sequences are LGHDT and YNNKEL (reference sequence). This CDR3 comprises 14 residues. The CDR3 loop reads CASTPSGHLYEQYF. In DNA form, the CDR3 reads TGTGCCAGCACTCCTAGCGGGCACCTATACGAGCAGTACTTC.

This clone was counted only a few times. Other DNA sequences in the sample encode the same CDR3. The V and J genes are TRBV6-1 and TRBJ1-1, with a weak D call TRBD1 (5 bases). Deletions cut 2 bases from V and 0 bases from J, with 7 bases between. This CDR3 has 14 amino acids. Germline loops: CDR1 MNHNS, CDR2 SASEGT. As DNA, the CDR3 is TGTGCCAGCAGTGAAAAGGGGATGAACACTGAAGCTTTCTTT. Protein product: CASSEKGMNTEAFF.